This T cell receptor (beta chain) stems from a study of blood T cell repertoires in COVID-19. Authors' analysis steps: Amplification with reference gene primers provided the estimates of nucleated cell counts. Profiling relied on immunoSEQ multiplex PCR, and the TCRdb table lists in-frame clones only, not all of them. V, J and clone size reflect that table, while D and trimming were determined from the DNA. This table holds 200,000 to 300,000 clones, more than 70% found once. CDR3 size: 17 residues. CDR1 MNHEY and CDR2 SVGEGT come from the germline V gene. V was cut by 0 bases and J by 0 bases, with 11 bases left in between.

The sample taken for sequencing was peripheral blood. This chain joins TRBV6-2 or TRBV6-3 and TRBJ2-2; D is perhaps TRBD1 (5 bases). The sequence was obtained from a woman between 45 and 65 years old with acute or convalescent COVID-19. This CDR3 reads CASSYSKGLANTGELFF. In DNA form, the CDR3 reads TGTGCCAGCAGTTACTCGAAGGGGCTAGCGAACACCGGGGAGCTGTTTTTT.